The rows below give T cell receptor beta chains drawn from one sample of a study of T-cell reconstitution after alpha-beta-depleted transplantation in children. Using its own MiXCR run on the PCR reads, TCRdb lists one record per CDR3 protein. The sample includes 190,000 or so distinct CDR3 sequences, 5% to 6.5% of them seen just once. Sequenced material: PBMCs, taken before TCRalphabeta/CD19-depleted stem cell transplant. The receptors here all came from a girl younger than two with combined immunodeficiency, due to receive a stem cell transplant. Each CDR3 is given with its conserved first and last residue. D genes are given only for firm matches. Clone size is not always given. Where it is, it says once, few, many or a class for expanded clones.

many,TRBV3-1,15,TRBD1,TRBJ2-2,CASSTGDRDTGELFF,TGTGCCAGCAGCACAGGGGACAGGGACACCGGGGAGCTGTTTTTT
many,TRBV11-1,16,TRBD2,TRBJ2-1,CASSLSSGASGNEQFF,TGTGCCAGCAGCTTATCGTCGGGAGCTAGCGGCAATGAGCAGTTCTTC
many,TRBV5-1,16,.,TRBJ1-6,CASSLILPGDDSPLHF,TGCGCCAGCAGCTTGATTCTACCGGGGGATGATTCACCCCTCCACTTT
many,TRBV11-2,11,.,TRBJ2-7,CASSSSQEQYF,TGTGCCAGCAGCTCATCCCAAGAGCAGTACTTC
few,TRBV15,14,.,TRBJ1-2,CATSPREGSYGYTF,TGTGCCACCAGCCCCCGTGAGGGTTCCTATGGCTACACCTTC
few,TRBV6-4,23,TRBD1,TRBJ2-1,CASIPTALGTGTGALSSYNEQFF,TGTGCCAGCATCCCTACGGCTTTGGGCACCGGGACAGGGGCCCTGAGCTCCTACAATGAGCAGTTCTTC
.,TRBV13,18,TRBD2,TRBJ2-7,CTFCLGGTSGTSFYEQYF,TGTACCTTCTGTTTAGGCGGGACTAGCGGGACTTCTTTTTACGAGCAGTACTTC
many,TRBV7-9,13,.,TRBJ2-3,CASSLVNQDTQYF,TGTGCCAGCAGCCTCGTTAATCAAGATACGCAGTATTTT
many,TRBV12-3/TRBV12-4,12,.,TRBJ2-2,CAIGTNTGELFF,TGTGCCATCGGCACTAACACCGGGGAGCTGTTTTTT
many,TRBV4-3,13,.,TRBJ1-5,CASSQDINQPQHF,TGCGCCAGCAGCCAAGATATTAATCAGCCCCAGCATTTT
many,TRBV18,16,.,TRBJ2-1,CASSPPSGATYNEQFF,TGTGCCAGCTCACCCCCTTCCGGGGCTACCTACAATGAGCAGTTCTTC
many,TRBV4-3,13,.,TRBJ2-3,CASSLIGHLPQYF,TGCGCCAGCAGCCTCATAGGACACCTTCCGCAGTATTTT
many,TRBV28,16,.,TRBJ2-1,CASSSMRGREYNEQFF,TGTGCCAGCAGTTCCATGAGGGGGAGGGAATACAATGAGCAGTTCTTC
.,TRBV4-1,18,.,TRBJ2-3,CASSQEYVAGATTDTQYF,TGCGCCAGCAGCCAAGAGTATGTGGCGGGGGCCACGACAGATACGCAGTATTTT
many,TRBV7-9,13,.,TRBJ1-2,CASSLTTGYGYTF,TGTGCCAGCAGCTTAACGACAGGCTATGGCTACACCTTC
many,TRBV5-1,14,.,TRBJ1-5,CASRARDFDQPQHF,TGCGCCAGCAGGGCGAGGGATTTTGATCAGCCCCAGCATTTT
many,TRBV20-1,15,.,TRBJ1-1,CSARDSVFGLTEAFF,TGCAGTGCTAGAGATTCAGTATTCGGCCTCACTGAAGCTTTCTTT
many,TRBV7-2,16,.,TRBJ1-6,CASSTTTASYNSPLHF,TGTGCCAGCAGCACGACGACAGCTTCCTATAATTCACCCCTCCACTTT
many,TRBV4-3,16,TRBD1,TRBJ2-7,CASSQDRGQGAYEQYF,TGCGCCAGCAGCCAAGATCGGGGACAGGGGGCGTACGAGCAGTACTTC
many,TRBV29-1,14,TRBD2,TRBJ2-3,CSVTGLADSDTQYF,TGCAGCGTTACGGGACTAGCGGATTCAGATACGCAGTATTTT
few,TRBV28,16,.,TRBJ1-5,CASSSPGRLFNQPQHF,TGTGCCAGCAGTTCCCCGGGACGCCTCTTTAATCAGCCCCAGCATTTT
.,TRBV7-7,19,TRBD2,TRBJ2-1,CASSPSSWGGGPGYIEQFF,TGTGCCAGCAGCCCATCTTCGTGGGGCGGGGGGCCAGGGTACATTGAGCAGTTCTTC
many,TRBV18,12,.,TRBJ2-5,CASSTGWETQYF,TGTGCCAGCTCAACAGGGTGGGAGACCCAGTACTTC
few,TRBV27,15,.,TRBJ2-5,CASSLYALIGGTQYF,TGTGCCAGCAGTTTATATGCTCTTATTGGTGGGACCCAGTACTTC
many,TRBV10-3,13,.,TRBJ2-5,CAISGQWGETQYF,TGTGCCATCAGTGGCCAATGGGGGGAGACCCAGTACTTC
many,TRBV27,14,.,TRBJ1-5,CASSLQGTNQPQHF,TGTGCCAGCAGTTTACAGGGAACCAATCAGCCCCAGCATTTT
many,TRBV27,17,.,TRBJ2-3,CASSYLWDGATTDTQYF,TGTGCCAGCAGTTACCTGTGGGACGGAGCGACCACAGATACGCAGTATTTT
few,TRBV7-6,15,.,TRBJ2-1,CASSSTPTGRYEQFF,TGTGCCAGCAGCTCGACCCCGACAGGTAGATATGAGCAGTTCTTC
many,TRBV7-9,12,.,TRBJ2-3,CASSFWADTQYF,TGTGCCAGCAGCTTTTGGGCAGATACGCAGTATTTT
many,TRBV28,11,.,TRBJ2-7,CASGNNYEQYF,TGTGCCAGCGGAAATAACTACGAGCAGTACTTC
many,TRBV5-1,13,.,TRBJ1-4,CASSDRRSEKLFF,TGCGCCAGCAGCGACCGACGATCTGAAAAACTGTTTTTT
.,TRBV6-1,14,.,TRBJ1-2,CASTRRGLEYGYTF,TGTGCCAGCACCCGACGAGGTCTAGAATATGGCTACACCTTC
many,TRBV4-3,16,.,TRBJ2-1,CASSQDPHLSYNEQFF,TGCGCCAGCAGCCAAGATCCCCACCTATCCTACAATGAGCAGTTCTTC
many,TRBV20-1,14,TRBD1,TRBJ2-7,CSARDRPFSYEQYF,TGCAGTGCTCGGGACAGGCCCTTCTCCTACGAGCAGTACTTC
many,TRBV14,14,.,TRBJ1-1,CASSPPWGSQGAFF,TGTGCCAGCAGCCCACCTTGGGGCTCCCAGGGGGCTTTCTTT
few,TRBV5-5,16,.,TRBJ2-1,CASSAEQVLSYNEQFF,TGTGCCAGCAGCGCCGAGCAGGTCCTTTCCTACAATGAGCAGTTCTTC
many,TRBV12-3/TRBV12-4,13,.,TRBJ2-5,CASSSPDHETQYF,TGTGCCAGCAGTTCCCCAGATCACGAGACCCAGTACTTC
many,TRBV28,13,.,TRBJ1-5,CASSGGRVQPQHF,TGTGCCAGCAGTGGAGGCAGGGTTCAGCCCCAGCATTTT
many,TRBV29-1,13,.,TRBJ1-1,CSLMRLAGSEAFF,TGCAGCCTCATGAGGCTGGCAGGGAGTGAAGCTTTCTTT
many,TRBV24-1,16,TRBD2,TRBJ2-1,CATSDSTSVRIHEQFF,TGTGCCACCAGTGACTCGACTAGCGTGAGGATCCATGAGCAGTTCTTC
many,TRBV29-1,11,.,TRBJ1-1,CSVVGNTEAFF,TGCAGCGTTGTGGGGAACACTGAAGCTTTCTTT
few,TRBV4-3,15,.,TRBJ1-1,CASSLHMTGGTEAFF,TGCGCCAGCAGCCTGCACATGACAGGTGGCACTGAAGCTTTCTTT
many,TRBV28,13,TRBD1,TRBJ2-7,CASTHRGDREQYF,TGTGCCAGCACCCACAGGGGGGACCGAGAGCAGTACTTC
many,TRBV28,13,.,TRBJ2-1,CASRDLTYNEQFF,TGTGCCAGCAGGGACTTAACCTACAATGAGCAGTTCTTC
.,TRBV7-9,13,.,TRBJ2-1,CASSLAQGNEQFF,TGTGCCAGCAGCTTAGCACAGGGCAATGAGCAGTTCTTC
many,TRBV7-6,15,.,TRBJ2-5,CASSLRRGFQETQYF,TGTGCCAGCAGCTTACGACGGGGGTTCCAAGAGACCCAGTACTTC
.,TRBV20-1,15,TRBD2,TRBJ2-2,CSANEAGGNTGELFF,TGCAGTGCTAATGAAGCGGGAGGGAACACCGGGGAGCTGTTTTTT
many,TRBV27,16,.,TRBJ2-1,CASRIESGSSYNEQFF,TGTGCCAGCAGAATCGAAAGCGGGTCCTCCTACAATGAGCAGTTCTTC
many,TRBV12-3/TRBV12-4,12,.,TRBJ2-2,CASILPTGELFF,TGTGCCAGCATTCTTCCCACCGGGGAGCTGTTTTTT